This TCR beta chain was documented in a study of OX40 agonist ivuxolimab in advanced cancers. Sequencing was performed with immunoSEQ multiplex PCR; in TCRdb, only in-frame clones are kept and a portion is missing. The sample yields roughly 48,000 clones, approximately 79% seen once. The receptor's source is an adult with an advanced solid tumor such as melanoma, head and neck, liver or kidney cancer. Sequencing was performed on CD4+ or CD8+ T cells sorted from blood, taken in a trial of the OX40 agonist ivuxolimab.

The CDR3 here is CASSVGTGGYTEAFF. The DNA of the CDR3 is TGTGCCAGCAGCGTGGGGACAGGAGGGTACACTGAAGCTTTCTTT. This chain links TRBV9 with TRBJ1-1; 8 bases line up with TRBD1. The CDR3 covers 15 residues. CDR1 and CDR2 from the germline V gene are SGDLS and YYNGEE. After removal of 2 bases from V and 3 bases from J, the junction contained 6 bases not matched to a gene.